Below are 26 T cell receptor beta chains sequenced from a single sample in a study of regulatory T cells in long-lasting Graves disease. According to the study, TCR beta libraries were built with iRepertoire HTBI primers and CDR3-region Arm-PCR. TCRdb used MiXCR to reprocess the multiplex PCR reads, holding one entry per CDR3 protein. Of 400,000 to 650,000 distinct CDR3 sequences in the sample, 15% to 20% were seen once. Time point specified: newly diagnosed GD, antithyroid drugs for less than 3 months. Generation of the TCR library employed RNA extracted from PBMCs. These data were likewise used in another study, on T cells in Graves' hyperthyroidism and ophthalmopathy.

This sample comprised peripheral blood mononuclear cells (PBMCs), obtained at new diagnosis, from a patient treated with antithyroid drugs. The receptor set was obtained from a woman aged 35-60 years with Graves disease.

This clonotype has more than one count but fewer than ten. The chain links TRBV19 to TRBJ2-1, with D possibly being TRBD2 (5 bases). V lost 5 bases, J lost 3 bases, and 23 bases lay in between. This CDR3 has 18 residues. From germline, CDR1 is LNHDA and CDR2 SQIVND (reference sequence). The CDR3 sequence: CASSPTGGQSSVYNEQFF. CDR3 DNA sequence: TGTGCCAGTAGTCCCACCGGCGGGCAGTCCTCGGTCTACAATGAGCAGTTCTTC.

The rearrangement joins TRBV12-3 or TRBV12-4 to TRBJ1-1; TRBD1 agrees at 8 bases. This CDR3 is 13 amino acids long. J was trimmed by 6 bases and V by 7 bases; bases with no gene match: 7. CDR3 amino acids: CASIRGLMAEAFF. CDR3 nucleotide sequence: TGTGCCAGCATCAGGGGGCTTATGGCTGAAGCTTTCTTT.

In this sample, this clonotype turned up a few times. The chain has TRBV10-1 and TRBJ2-5, with D perhaps TRBD1 (8 bases). Trimming pared 6 bases from V and 5 bases from J, leaving 22 bases between. This CDR3 spans 16 amino acids. Germline CDR1 is WNHNN and CDR2 is SYGVQD (reference sequence). CDR3 nucleotides: TGCGCCAGCAGGGAACCGGGACAGGAAGCGGGGGAGACCCAGTACTTC. This translates into CASREPGQEAGETQYF.

This clonotype appeared a few times. V gene TRBV3-1 combines with J gene TRBJ1-3; the D is unclear. Germline CDR1 LGHDT, CDR2 YNNKEL (reference sequence). Trimming took off 3 bases at V and 3 bases at J, with 12 bases between the two ends. This CDR3 contains 15 residues. CDR3 amino acids: CASSHMGGSGNTIYF. CDR3 DNA: TGTGCCAGCAGCCATATGGGAGGGAGTGGAAACACCATATATTTT.

This clonotype was picked up a small number of times. J is TRBJ1-1 and V is TRBV7-9, with a tentative D call TRBD1 (5 bases). Germline CDR1 SEHNR, CDR2 FQNEAQ (reference sequence). V was shortened by 4 bases and J by 1 base, with 10 bases between the two germline ends. The CDR3 has 14 amino acids. CDR3 sequence reads: CASSSIQGNTEAFF. The CDR3, as DNA: TGTGCCAGCAGCTCGATCCAGGGGAACACTGAAGCTTTCTTT.

The gene calls are TRBV5-1 and TRBJ2-5; D possibly corresponds to TRBD1 (6 bases). This CDR3 is built from 16 residues. In germline, CDR1 is SGHRS, CDR2 YFSETQ. V lost 0 bases and J lost 4, with 16 bases in between. The CDR3, as DNA: TGCGCCAGCAGCTTGGAGCCTACGGGACAATCAGAGACCCAGTACTTC. Translation gives CASSLEPTGQSETQYF.

This clonotype was counted ten times or more. The chain couples TRBV12-3 or TRBV12-4 to TRBJ2-7, with 16 positions matching TRBD2. V gave up 7 bases and J gave up 4 bases; unmatched junction bases: 10. The CDR3 contains 17 residues. The chain's CDR3 is CASTTGTSGGAAYEQYF. As DNA, the CDR3 is TGTGCCAGCACCACTGGGACTAGCGGGGGGGCTGCGTACGAGCAGTACTTC.

The CDR3 nucleotides read TGTGCCAGTCCCTGGGGGGTCGGGAAAGGGATTGCTAACTATGGCTACACCTTC. It codes for CASPWGVGKGIANYGYTF. The chain joins TRBV19 to TRBJ1-2; a possible D gene is TRBD1 (5 bases). V was pared by 8 bases and J by 0 bases, with 25 bases between. There are 18 residues in the CDR3. CDR1 is LNHDA, CDR2 SQIVND, per germline (reference sequence).

About this clonotype itself: A clone one base away is much larger, so this may be a read error. The chain uses TRBV11-1 and TRBJ1-1; D is undetermined. With 3 bases removed from V and 1 base from J, the gap between germline ends came to 9 bases. Germline CDR1 is SGHAT and CDR2 is FQDESV (reference sequence). CDR3 length: 14 amino acids. CDR3 amino acids: CASSFHQENTEAFF. As DNA, the CDR3 is TGTGCCAGCAGCTTCCACCAGGAGAACACTGAAGCTTTCTTT.

This clonotype has ten or more counts. CDR3 nucleotide sequence: TGTGCCAGCAGCCCATACCGAGACCAAGTCCACGAGCAGTACTTC. The encoded protein is CASSPYRDQVHEQYF. The rearrangement links TRBV3-1 to TRBJ2-7; D remains ambiguous. The CDR3 is made up of 15 amino acids. Germline CDR1 reads LGHDT; CDR2 reads YNNKEL (reference sequence). V lost 4 bases and J 5 bases, leaving 18 bases between the germline ends.

This clonotype was counted at least ten times. The chain carries TRBV12-5 and TRBJ2-7; the match to TRBD2 covers 7 bases. Trimming took 0 bases from V and 5 from J; bases not matched to a gene: 7. The CDR3 totals 15 residues. Germline V lookup: CDR1 LGHNT, CDR2 FRNRAP. This chain's CDR3 is CASGLVKGLGDEQYF. DNA of the CDR3: TGTGCTAGTGGTTTGGTAAAAGGACTAGGAGACGAGCAGTACTTC.

Concerning this clonotype: The junction and the germline gene differ at one end; a read error may be behind it. This rearrangement joins TRBV7-2 to TRBJ2-7; TRBD2 matches 10 bases. The CDR3 consists of 15 residues. The germline V gene encodes CDR1 SGHTA and CDR2 FQGNSA. This chain's CDR3 is CASSVTSGVAYGQYF. The CDR3 coding sequence is TGTGCCAGCAGCGTCACTAGCGGGGTTGCCTACGGGCAGTACTTC.

The table lists this clonotype with many counts. This chain links TRBV24-1 with TRBJ2-1, with 9 bases fitting TRBD1. The DNA matches TRBJ2-5 better at its end, which makes the J call doubtful. From germline, CDR1 is KGHDR and CDR2 SFDVKD. This CDR3 spans 15 amino acids. The DNA for the CDR3 is TGTGCCACCAGTGCTCAAACAGGGGGCGGAGAGACCCAGTACTTC. It specifies CATSAQTGGGETQYF.

This clonotype was found many times. The genes are TRBV2 and TRBJ2-5; D is ambiguous. This CDR3 is 13 amino acids long. Trimming cost V 7 bases and J 4 bases, with 13 bases left between them. CDR1 is SNHLY and CDR2 is FYNNEI in the germline V gene. The CDR3 is CASTLNRRETQYF. The CDR3, as DNA: TGTGCCAGCACTTTGAACCGTCGAGAGACCCAGTACTTC.

This clonotype occurred a few times. V and J are TRBV4-1 and TRBJ1-2; tentatively, D is TRBD1 (5 bases). The ends were cut back, 3 bases at V and 6 bases at J, with 17 bases in the middle. The CDR3 consists of 15 residues. CDR1 and CDR2 (germline): MGHRA, YSYEKL. The chain's CDR3 is CASSHPPAGVNGYTF. DNA for the CDR3: TGCGCCAGCAGCCACCCACCAGCGGGGGTTAATGGCTACACCTTC.

This clonotype was found many times. The chain uses TRBV5-1 and TRBJ1-1, with 10 bases aligning to TRBD1. CDR1 SGHRS and CDR2 YFSETQ come from the germline V gene. The ends lost 4 bases at V and 3 bases at J; junction bases unmatched: 9. This CDR3 region has 16 residues. The CDR3 bases are TGCGCCAGCAGCCTAGGGACAGGGGAGGCGGACACTGAAGCTTTCTTT. This sequence encodes CASSLGTGEADTEAFF.

In this sample, this clonotype turned up many times. The chain recombines TRBV28 with TRBJ2-3; D might be TRBD1 (5 bases). Germline lookup yields CDR1 MDHEN and CDR2 SYDVKM. V was trimmed by 4 bases and J by 6 bases, leaving 14 bases between them. This CDR3 has 14 amino acids. Here the CDR3 reads CASSSPGQRDTQYF. CDR3 DNA sequence: TGTGCCAGCAGTTCCCCAGGGCAGCGCGATACGCAGTATTTT.

This clonotype was recorded a few times. The rearrangement joins TRBV12-3 or TRBV12-4 to TRBJ1-6; D is undetermined. CDR3 size: 12 residues. Trimming pared 7 bases from V and 7 bases from J, leaving 8 bases between. Here the CDR3 DNA reads TGTGCCAGCACCCTAAGGAATTCACCCCTCCACTTT. Its translation is CASTLRNSPLHF.

In its sample, this clonotype was seen a few times. The rearrangement links TRBV19 to TRBJ2-3; perhaps TRBD1 as D (5 bases). This CDR3 is 13 amino acids long. Trimming shortened V by 6 bases and J by 2 bases, and 9 bases separated the two germline ends. Germline V gene sequence: CDR1 LNHDA, CDR2 SQIVND (reference sequence). The CDR3 spells CASSTQDTDTQYF. The CDR3 region has the DNA TGTGCCAGTAGCACACAGGACACAGATACGCAGTATTTT.

In its sample, this clonotype was seen many times. The V call is TRBV3-1, the J call TRBJ1-6; D may be TRBD1 (6 bases). From germline, CDR1 is LGHDT and CDR2 YNNKEL (reference sequence). Trimming pared 6 bases from V and 9 bases from J, leaving 15 bases between. The CDR3 is 14 residues long. CDR3 bases: TGTGCCAGCAGTACAACAGGGATGCGTTCACCCCTCCACTTT. This translates into CASSTTGMRSPLHF. Full variable domain (outside the CDR3, taken from reference TRBV3-1 and TRBJ1-6): DTAVSQTPKYLVTQMGNDKSIKCEQNLGHDTMYWYKQDSKKFLKIMFSYNNKELIINETVPNRFSPKSPDKAHLNLHINSLELGDSAVYFCASSTTGMRSPLHFGNGTRLTVT.

V and J are TRBV15 and TRBJ1-6, with D possibly matching TRBD1 (5 bases). V dropped 0 bases and J dropped 11 bases, with 11 bases sitting between them. This CDR3 spans 14 amino acids. Germline values: CDR1 LNHNV, CDR2 YYDKDF (reference sequence). The CDR3 DNA reads TGTGCCACCAGCAGAGACAGGGAGGCGGCACCCCTCCACTTT. Translation: CATSRDREAAPLHF.

This clonotype was counted many times. The chain has TRBV6-1 and TRBJ1-1; a possible D gene is TRBD1 (5 bases). This CDR3 comprises 13 residues. Germline-derived CDR1 and CDR2 are MNHNS and SASEGT. V was trimmed by 6 bases and J by 2 bases, leaving 10 bases between them. CDR3: CASRRTQNTEAFF. The DNA of the CDR3 is TGTGCCAGCAGAAGGACACAAAACACTGAAGCTTTCTTT.

Concerning this clonotype itself: This may be a read error: a much more frequent sequence differs by one nucleotide. This chain joins TRBV29-1 and TRBJ1-1; D gene uncertain. The CDR3 loop spans 12 amino acids. The V gene's germline CDR1 is SQVTM and CDR2 ANQGSEA. As DNA, the CDR3 is TGCAGCGTTCGAAAGGGAAACACTGTAGCTTTCTTT. Its translation: CSVRKGNTVAFF.

This clonotype has a count of ten or more. J is TRBJ1-1 and V is TRBV5-1; D is undetermined. The ends were cut back, 2 bases at V and 4 bases at J, with 6 bases in the middle. The CDR3 consists of 12 residues. Germline loops: CDR1 SGHRS, CDR2 YFSETQ. The CDR3 region has the DNA TGCGCCAGCAGCTTCGGGGTCACTGAAGCTTTCTTT. Its protein product is CASSFGVTEAFF.

This clonotype has ten or more counts. The genes are TRBV3-1 and TRBJ1-1; D not certain. Germline CDR1 is LGHDT and CDR2 is YNNKEL (reference sequence). V dropped 4 bases and J dropped 6 bases, with 18 bases sitting between them. The CDR3 has 15 amino acids. In nucleotides, the CDR3 is TGTGCCAGCAGCCGAGGACCGGTGGGCGGCTCTGAAGCTTTCTTT. Translation gives CASSRGPVGGSEAFF. The variable domain in full, with the rest retrieved from reference TRBV3-1 and TRBJ1-1, is DTAVSQTPKYLVTQMGNDKSIKCEQNLGHDTMYWYKQDSKKFLKIMFSYNNKELIINETVPNRFSPKSPDKAHLNLHINSLELGDSAVYFCASSRGPVGGSEAFFGQGTRLTVV.

This clonotype appeared a single time. V and J are TRBV13 and TRBJ1-3; 7 nucleotides match TRBD1. Germline CDR1 is PRHDT and CDR2 is FYEKMQ (reference sequence). The CDR3 totals 15 residues. V shed 5 bases and J 0 bases; nucleotides not matched to a gene: 4. The CDR3 region has the DNA TGTGCCAGCAGCAGGGGGGACAGCTCTGGAAACACCATATATTTT. It encodes CASSRGDSSGNTIYF.